The clone carrying this T cell receptor beta chain was counted only a few times. Its antigen is not identified. These data come from a study of vaccination and CD4 T cells after COVID-19. With the Oncomine TCR Beta short-read assay, DNA from cultured CD4+ T cells was sequenced. TCRdb independently ran MiXCR on the PCR reads; one entry per CDR3 protein. Of over 6,500 distinct CDR3 sequences in the sample, around 41% are singletons; the top ten hold under 40%. Specified treatment: approximately nine-day PBMC culture with coronavirus spike peptide pools or control peptides (ViraFEST assay). According to the study, CD4+ T cells from the unexposed donor were gathered ahead of the COVID-19 pandemic (2011-2018). This CDR3 spans 14 amino acids. Trimming shortened V by 2 bases and J by 4 bases, and 9 bases separated the two germline ends. Germline assignment: CDR1 MNHEY and CDR2 SVGAGI.

V usage is TRBV6-5 and J usage is TRBJ1-5; D is uncertain. This TCR derives from a human donor in good health. Sequences were obtained from CD4+ T cells from blood, cultured in vitro. The CDR3 DNA reads as TGTGCCAGCAGTTACGCGGCAGCTAATCAGCCCCAGCATTTT. This sequence encodes CASSYAAANQPQHF.